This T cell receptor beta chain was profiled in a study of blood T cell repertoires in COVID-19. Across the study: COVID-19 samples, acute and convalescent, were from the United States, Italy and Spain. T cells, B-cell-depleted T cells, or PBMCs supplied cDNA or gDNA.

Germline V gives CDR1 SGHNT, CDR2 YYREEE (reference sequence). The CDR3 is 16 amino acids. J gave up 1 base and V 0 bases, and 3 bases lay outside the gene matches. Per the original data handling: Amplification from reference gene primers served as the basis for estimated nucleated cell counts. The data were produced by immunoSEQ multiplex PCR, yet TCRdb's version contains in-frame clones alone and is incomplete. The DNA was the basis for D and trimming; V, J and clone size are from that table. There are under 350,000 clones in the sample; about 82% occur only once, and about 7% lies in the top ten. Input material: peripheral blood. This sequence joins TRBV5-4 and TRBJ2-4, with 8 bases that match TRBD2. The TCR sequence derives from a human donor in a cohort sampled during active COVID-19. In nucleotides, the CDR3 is TGTGCCAGCAGCTTGGAAGGCGGGGGGGCCAAAAACATTCAGTACTTC. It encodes CASSLEGGGAKNIQYF.